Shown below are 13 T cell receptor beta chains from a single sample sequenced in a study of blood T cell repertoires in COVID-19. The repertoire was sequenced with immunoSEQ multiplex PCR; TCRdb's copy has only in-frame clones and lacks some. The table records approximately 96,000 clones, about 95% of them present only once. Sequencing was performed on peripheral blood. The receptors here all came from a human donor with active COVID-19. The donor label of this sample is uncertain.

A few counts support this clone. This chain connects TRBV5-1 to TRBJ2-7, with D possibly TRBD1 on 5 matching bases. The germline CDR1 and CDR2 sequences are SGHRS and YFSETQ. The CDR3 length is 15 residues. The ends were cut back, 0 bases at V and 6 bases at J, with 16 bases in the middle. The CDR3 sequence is CASSLGQGAPIEQYF. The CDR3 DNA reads TGCGCCAGCAGCTTGGGGCAGGGCGCCCCGATCGAGCAGTACTTC.

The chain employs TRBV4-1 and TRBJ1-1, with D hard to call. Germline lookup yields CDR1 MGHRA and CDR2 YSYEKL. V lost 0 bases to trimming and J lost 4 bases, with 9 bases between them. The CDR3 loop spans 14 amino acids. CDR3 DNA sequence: TGCGCCAGCAGCCAAGACTCGAGAGGCACTGAAGCTTTCTTT. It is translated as CASSQDSRGTEAFF.

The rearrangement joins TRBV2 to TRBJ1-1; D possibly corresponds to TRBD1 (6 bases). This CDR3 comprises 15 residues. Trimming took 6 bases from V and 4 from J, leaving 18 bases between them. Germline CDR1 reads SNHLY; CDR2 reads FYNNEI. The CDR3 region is CASRLDRPQGTEAFF. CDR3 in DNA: TGTGCCAGCAGGCTTGACAGGCCGCAGGGCACTGAAGCTTTCTTT. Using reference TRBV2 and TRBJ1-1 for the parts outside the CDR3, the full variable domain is EPEVTQTPSHQVTQMGQEVILRCVPISNHLYFYWYRQILGQKVEFLVSFYNNEISEKSEIFDDQFSVERPDGSNFTLKIRSTKLEDSAMYFCASRLDRPQGTEAFFGQGTRLTVV.

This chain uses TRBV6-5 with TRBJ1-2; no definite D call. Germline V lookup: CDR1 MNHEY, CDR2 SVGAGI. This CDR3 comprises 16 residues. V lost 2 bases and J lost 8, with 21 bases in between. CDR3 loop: CASSYGRSQLTVGYTF. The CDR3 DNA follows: TGTGCCAGCAGTTACGGCCGTTCGCAGCTCACAGTCGGCTACACCTTC.

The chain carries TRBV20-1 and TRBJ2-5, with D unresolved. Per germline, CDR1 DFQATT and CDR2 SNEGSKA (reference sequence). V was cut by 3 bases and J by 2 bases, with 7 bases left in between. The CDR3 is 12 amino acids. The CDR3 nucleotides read TGCAGTGCTAGTTTACTACAAGAGACCCAGTACTTC. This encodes CSASLLQETQYF.

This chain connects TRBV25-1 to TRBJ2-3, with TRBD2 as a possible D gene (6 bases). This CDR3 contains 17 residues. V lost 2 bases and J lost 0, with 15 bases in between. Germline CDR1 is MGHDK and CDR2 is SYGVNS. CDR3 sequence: CASSEVGSGKSTDTQYF. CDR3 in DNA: TGTGCCAGCAGTGAAGTCGGTAGCGGAAAAAGCACAGATACGCAGTATTTT.

CDR3 DNA: TGTGCCAGCAGCCCCATGGGCAGGAAGGCAACTGAAGCTTTCTTT. Translated, it gives CASSPMGRKATEAFF. V is TRBV7-9 and J is TRBJ1-1; no clear D. CDR1 is SEHNR and CDR2 is FQNEAQ in the germline V gene (reference sequence). The CDR3 covers 15 residues. V lost 5 bases and J lost 5, with 18 bases in between.

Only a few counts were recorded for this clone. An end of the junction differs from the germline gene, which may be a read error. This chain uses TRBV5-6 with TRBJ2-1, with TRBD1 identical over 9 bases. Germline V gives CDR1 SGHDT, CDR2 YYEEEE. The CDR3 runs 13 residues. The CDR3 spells CASSDDRGIHLIF. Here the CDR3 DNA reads TGTGCCAGCAGCGACGACAGGGGGATCCATTTAATCTTC.

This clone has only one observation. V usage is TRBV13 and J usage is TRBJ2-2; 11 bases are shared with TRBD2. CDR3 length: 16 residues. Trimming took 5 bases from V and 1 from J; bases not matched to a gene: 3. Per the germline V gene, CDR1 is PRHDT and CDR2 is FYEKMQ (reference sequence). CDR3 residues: CASSPGLAGNTGELFF. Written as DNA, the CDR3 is TGTGCCAGCAGCCCCGGACTAGCGGGGAACACCGGGGAGCTGTTTTTT.

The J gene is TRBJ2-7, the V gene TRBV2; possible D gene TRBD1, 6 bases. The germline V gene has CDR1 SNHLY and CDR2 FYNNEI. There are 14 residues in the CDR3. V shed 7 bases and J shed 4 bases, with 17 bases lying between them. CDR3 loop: CASKKVTGNYEQYF. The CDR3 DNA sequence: TGTGCCAGCAAAAAAGTCACAGGGAATTACGAGCAGTACTTC.

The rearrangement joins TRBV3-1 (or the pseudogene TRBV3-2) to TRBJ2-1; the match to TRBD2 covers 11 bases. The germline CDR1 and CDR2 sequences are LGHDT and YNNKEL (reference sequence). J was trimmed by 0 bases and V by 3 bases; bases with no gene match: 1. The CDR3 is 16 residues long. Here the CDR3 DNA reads TGTGCCAGCAGCCAGGGACTAGCGGTCTCCTACAATGAGCAGTTCTTC. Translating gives CASSQGLAVSYNEQFF.

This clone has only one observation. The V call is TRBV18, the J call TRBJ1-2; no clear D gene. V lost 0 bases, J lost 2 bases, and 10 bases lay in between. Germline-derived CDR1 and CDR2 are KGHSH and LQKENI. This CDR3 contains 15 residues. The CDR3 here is CASSPPGSVNYGYTF. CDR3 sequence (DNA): TGTGCCAGCTCACCACCGGGGAGCGTCAACTATGGCTACACCTTC.

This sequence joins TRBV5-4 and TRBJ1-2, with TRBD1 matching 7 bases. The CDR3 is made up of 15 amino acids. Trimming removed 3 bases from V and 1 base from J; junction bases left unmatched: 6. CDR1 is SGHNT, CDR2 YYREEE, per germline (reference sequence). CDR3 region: CASSSSGGHNYGYTF. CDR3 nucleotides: TGTGCCAGCAGCTCCTCAGGGGGACATAACTATGGCTACACCTTC. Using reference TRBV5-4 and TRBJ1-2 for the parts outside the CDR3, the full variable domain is ETGVTQSPTHLIKTRGQQVTLRCSSQSGHNTVSWYQQALGQGPQFIFQYYREEENGRGNFPPRFSGLQFPNYSSELNVNALELDDSALYLCASSSSGGHNYGYTFGSGTRLTVV.